The present T cell receptor beta chain was sequenced within a study of blood T cell repertoires in COVID-19. Overall study: Samples of COVID-19 (acute and convalescent) were obtained from the United States, Italy and Spain. PBMCs, B-cell-depleted T cells, or T cells were the source of the cDNA or gDNA that made up the material.

J was trimmed by 0 bases and V by 5 bases; bases with no gene match: 10. This CDR3 is built from 16 residues. Germline values: CDR1 GTSNPN, CDR2 SVGIG (reference sequence). Generated by immunoSEQ multiplex PCR, the TCRdb table keeps only in-frame clones and is missing some. Of about 150,000 clones in the sample, about nine tenths were seen once. Sequenced: peripheral blood. This sequence originates from an older woman with active or convalescent COVID-19. The chain uses TRBV30 and TRBJ2-3, with 8 nucleotides matching TRBD2. The CDR3 here is CAWVPLERGSTDTQYF. The DNA of the CDR3 is TGTGCCTGGGTTCCGCTGGAGCGGGGGAGCACAGATACGCAGTATTTT. The full variable domain, in which reference TRBV30 and TRBJ2-3 provide the parts outside the CDR3, is SQTIHQWPATLVQPVGSPLSLECTVEGTSNPNLYWYRQAAGRGLQLLFYSVGIGQISSEVPQNLSASRPQDRQFILSSKKLLLSDSGFYLCAWVPLERGSTDTQYFGPGTRLTVL.